The clone carrying this T cell receptor (beta chain) was seen a handful of times. Its target is unknown. This entry comes from a study of beta chain features in type 1 diabetes. Study as a whole: Investigators examined nearly 110,000,000 sorted cells across all samples. Whole-study results and caveats: A moderate, significant TCRB CDR3 shortening appeared in type 1 diabetes across four CD4+ subsets. With patients and controls alike, PCR might favor shorter templates to an equal degree. Naive, central memory and regulatory TCRB repertoires appeared more similar among patients than healthy donors.

Expressed TCRB transcripts got sequenced, as all isolated RNA was reverse transcribed. There were about 3.5 million reads on average in the naive, central memory and regulatory T cell samples. Libraries were prepared by immunoSEQ multiplex PCR; TCRdb keeps only in-frame clonotypes and omits some of them. The data contain under 400,000 clones, about 12% of them singletons. CDR3 size: 13 residues. V was pared by 2 bases and J by 3 bases, with 7 bases between. Germline CDR1 reads LNHNV; CDR2 reads YYDKDF (reference sequence). V gene TRBV15 combines with J gene TRBJ1-1; D is perhaps TRBD1 (5 bases). The TCR originated in a woman between 18 and 29 years old with type 1 diabetes. Sequencing input: naive CD4+ T cells from blood. The chain's CDR3 is CATSRQGYTEAFF. CDR3 bases: TGTGCCACCAGCAGACAGGGATACACTGAAGCTTTCTTT.